What follows are 18 T cell receptor beta chains derived from one specimen sequenced in a study of blood T cell repertoires in COVID-19. Method: immunoSEQ multiplex PCR; TCRdb's copy keeps in-frame clones and lacks some. The sample shows more than 250,000 clones, over 75% of them seen only once. Specimen: peripheral blood. These receptors were taken from a man aged 45 to 65 with active or convalescent COVID-19.

This chain links TRBV7-2 with TRBJ2-5; 7 bases are shared with TRBD1. Looked up from germline, CDR1 is SGHTA and CDR2 is FQGNSA. The CDR3 has 15 residues. V shed 1 base, J shed 5 bases, and the junction held 7 bases outside the gene matches. For the CDR3, the DNA is TGTGCCAGCAGCTTAGATTCAGGGGGAATGGAGACCCAGTACTTC. It codes for CASSLDSGGMETQYF.

This chain uses TRBV18 with TRBJ1-5, with TRBD1 identical over 8 bases. The length of the CDR3 is 15 residues. The germline V gene has CDR1 KGHSH and CDR2 LQKENI. V was clipped by 6 bases and J by 6 bases; unmatched bases: 10. CDR3 in amino acids: CASSPGQVLGQPQHF. The CDR3 region has the DNA TGTGCCAGCTCTCCGGGACAGGTGTTAGGTCAGCCCCAGCATTTT.

CDR3 nucleotides: TGTGCCAGCACTCGGAGTAGCGGCCGCACAGATACGCAGTATTTT. Translation gives CASTRSSGRTDTQYF. The chain couples TRBV11-2 to TRBJ2-3; maybe TRBD2 (6 bases). In germline, CDR1 is SGHAT, CDR2 FQNNGV. V lost 7 bases, J lost 1 base, and 15 bases lay in between. The CDR3 has 15 residues.

The chain links TRBV9 to TRBJ1-3, with D possibly being TRBD1 (6 bases). CDR3 length: 14 amino acids. V lost 6 bases and J lost 2, with 12 bases in between. The germline V gene has CDR1 SGDLS and CDR2 YYNGEE. Here the CDR3 reads CASMEGTPGNTIYF. The CDR3 coding sequence is TGTGCCAGCATGGAAGGGACACCTGGAAACACCATATATTTT.

The V gene is TRBV28, the J gene TRBJ2-7; 9 bases are shared with TRBD2. This CDR3 is built from 18 residues. The V and J ends lost 3 bases and 2 bases, in that order; junction bases with no gene match: 14. Germline-derived CDR1 and CDR2 are MDHEN and SYDVKM. The CDR3 DNA sequence: TGTGCCAGCAGTTTCGGCTTCTGGCGGGAGGGGCGGACCTACGAGCAGTACTTC. Protein: CASSFGFWREGRTYEQYF.

The J gene is TRBJ1-2, the V gene TRBV20-1; a weak D match, TRBD1 (6 bases). The CDR3 length is 13 residues. V gave up 3 bases and J gave up 4 bases, with 12 bases separating them. Germline CDR1 is DFQATT and CDR2 is SNEGSKA (reference sequence). CDR3 in amino acids: CSASSGRGYGYTF. CDR3 DNA sequence: TGCAGTGCTAGTTCCGGCAGGGGCTATGGCTACACCTTC.

This chain links TRBV7-2 with TRBJ2-5; no reliable D call. V was pared by 1 base and J by 1 base, with 7 bases between. CDR3 length: 14 amino acids. Germline-derived CDR1 and CDR2 are SGHTA and FQGNSA. CDR3 DNA: TGTGCCAGCAGCTTAGGGGCAGGCCAAGAGACCCAGTACTTC. It codes for CASSLGAGQETQYF.

This clone is a singleton in its sample. The gene calls are TRBV10-3 and TRBJ1-2, with 9 positions matching TRBD1. CDR3 length equals 16 residues. The germline gives CDR1 ENHRY, CDR2 SYGVKD. V shed 7 bases, J shed 8 bases, and the junction held 17 bases outside the gene matches. The CDR3 sequence is CAITRLTGTGHEGYTF. DNA for the CDR3: TGTGCCATCACCAGGTTGACCGGGACAGGGCATGAGGGCTACACCTTC.

The chain recombines TRBV25-1 with TRBJ2-7; the match to TRBD1 covers 11 bases. This CDR3 has 16 amino acids. Germline CDR1 is MGHDK and CDR2 is SYGVNS. Trimming took 2 bases from V and 0 from J; bases not matched to a gene: 3. The DNA of the CDR3 is TGTGCCAGCAGTGAAGGGACAGGGGGAAGCTCCTACGAGCAGTACTTC. This encodes CASSEGTGGSSYEQYF.

This rearrangement joins TRBV9 to TRBJ1-1, with D hard to call. The germline V and J ends were trimmed by 3 bases and 0 bases, with 9 bases remaining between them. This CDR3 is built from 14 residues. The germline CDR1 and CDR2 sequences are SGDLS and YYNGEE. The CDR3 DNA reads as TGTGCCAGCAGCGCACAAACAGTGAACACTGAAGCTTTCTTT. This encodes CASSAQTVNTEAFF.

The genes are TRBV19 and TRBJ1-5, with a tentative D call TRBD1 (6 bases). V gave up 8 bases and J gave up 7 bases, with 18 bases separating them. CDR3 length equals 14 residues. Germline loops: CDR1 LNHDA, CDR2 SQIVND (reference sequence). The CDR3 loop reads CASGFTGRGQPQHF. For the CDR3, the DNA is TGTGCCAGTGGATTCACAGGGAGGGGGCAGCCCCAGCATTTT.

The DNA for the CDR3 is TGTGCCAGTAGAAACAGGGGACGTAACACTGAAGCTTTCTTT. Its protein product is CASRNRGRNTEAFF. The chain carries TRBV19 and TRBJ1-1; TRBD1 matches at 7 bases. Germline assignment: CDR1 LNHDA and CDR2 SQIVND (reference sequence). V trimming: 6 bases; J trimming: 2 bases; junction bases outside the gene matches: 6. This CDR3 has 14 residues. Together with reference TRBV19 and TRBJ1-1, the CDR3 gives the full variable domain: DGGITQSPKYLFRKEGQNVTLSCEQNLNHDAMYWYRQDPGQGLRLIYYSQIVNDFQKGDIAEGYSVSREKKESFPLTVTSAQKNPTAFYLCASRNRGRNTEAFFGQGTRLTVV.

The chain couples TRBV5-6 to TRBJ2-2, with D perhaps matching TRBD1 (5 bases). With 1 base removed from V and 3 bases from J, the gap between germline ends came to 7 bases. This CDR3 has 14 amino acids. Germline CDR1 SGHDT, CDR2 YYEEEE. The CDR3 loop reads CASSLIGDTGELFF. DNA of the CDR3: TGTGCCAGCAGCTTGATAGGGGACACCGGGGAGCTGTTTTTT.

The chain recombines TRBV29-1 with TRBJ1-6, with D uncertain. The germline CDR1 and CDR2 sequences are SQVTM and ANQGSEA. The CDR3 is made up of 11 amino acids. Here the CDR3 DNA reads TGCAACGCAGACGGGGATTCACCCCTCCACTTT. Translation gives CNADGDSPLHF.

CDR3 residues: CASSPRVTAGGRYEQYF. The CDR3 DNA sequence: TGCGCCAGCAGCCCCAGGGTTACTGCGGGAGGAAGGTACGAGCAGTACTTC. This rearrangement joins TRBV10-1 to TRBJ2-7, with 8 positions matching TRBD2. Trimming took 6 bases from V and 4 from J; bases not matched to a gene: 17. The CDR3 length is 17 residues. Germline loops: CDR1 WNHNN, CDR2 SYGVQD (reference sequence).

The rearrangement uses TRBV12-5 and TRBJ2-2; no clear D gene. In germline, CDR1 is LGHNT, CDR2 FRNRAP. This CDR3 spans 9 amino acids. CDR3 in amino acids: CPPTGELFF. The DNA for the CDR3 is TGTCCACCGACAGGGGAGCTGTTTTTT. The whole variable domain, remainder taken from reference TRBV12-5 and TRBJ2-2, is DARVTQTPRHKVTEMGQEVTMRCQPILGHNTVFWYRQTMMQGLELLAYFRNRAPLDDSGMPKDRFSAEMPDATLATLKIQPSEPRDSAVYFCPPTGELFFGEGSRLTVL.

The chain has TRBV19 and TRBJ1-5, with 7 bases fitting TRBD1. This CDR3 is built from 14 residues. Germline V CDR1 and CDR2: LNHDA, SQIVND (reference sequence). The V gene end was trimmed by 9 bases and the J gene end by 6 bases; junction bases not matched to a gene: 11. CDR3 nucleotides: TGTGCCAGCTTAGACAGGGCGGTAGGTCAGCCCCAGCATTTT. Translation: CASLDRAVGQPQHF.

The chain is built from TRBV5-5 and TRBJ1-3; no clear D. This CDR3 has 14 amino acids. Trimming shortened V by 0 bases and J by 1 base, and 5 bases separated the two germline ends. Germline V gene data show CDR1 as SGHKS and CDR2 as YYEKEE (reference sequence). The CDR3 reads CASSLAGSGNTIYF. CDR3 DNA sequence: TGTGCCAGCAGCTTGGCAGGTTCTGGAAACACCATATATTTT.